The 8 T cell receptor beta chains in this list originate from one sample, sequenced in a study of blood T cell repertoires in COVID-19. The method was immunoSEQ multiplex PCR; TCRdb's version includes in-frame clones alone and lacks a portion of them. The table records hundreds of thousands of clones, 88% of them present only once. The material sequenced was PBMCs or T cells enriched from blood (not recorded which). The source is a woman between 50 and 59 years old who had recovered from COVID-19.

Written as DNA, the CDR3 is TGTGCCAGCAGTTTGGTCCCTGAGTACGATGGCTACACCTTC. This encodes CASSLVPEYDGYTF. V and J are TRBV28 and TRBJ1-2; D unclear. V lost 3 bases to trimming and J lost 6 bases, with 14 bases between them. The germline gives CDR1 MDHEN, CDR2 SYDVKM. The CDR3 length is 14 residues.

The V and J genes are TRBV5-1 and TRBJ2-7; 10 nucleotides line up with TRBD2. The trim removed 0 bases at V and 2 bases at J, leaving 2 bases unmatched. The CDR3 runs to 15 residues. CDR1 is SGHRS and CDR2 is YFSETQ in the germline V gene. The CDR3 spells CASSLELAGTYEQYF. The CDR3 nucleotides read TGCGCCAGCAGCTTGGAACTAGCGGGAACCTACGAGCAGTACTTC.

The genes are TRBV28 and TRBJ1-5, with D uncertain. V lost 6 bases, J lost 0 bases, and 9 bases lay in between. The CDR3 spans 14 residues. CDR1 and CDR2 from the germline V gene are MDHEN and SYDVKM. The CDR3 sequence: CASRFSYSNQPQHF. CDR3 DNA: TGTGCCAGCAGGTTCAGTTATAGCAATCAGCCCCAGCATTTT. Full variable domain (outside the CDR3, taken from reference TRBV28 and TRBJ1-5): DVKVTQSSRYLVKRTGEKVFLECVQDMDHENMFWYRQDPGLGLRLIYFSYDVKMKEKGDIPEGYSVSREKKERFSLILESASTNQTSMYLCASRFSYSNQPQHFGDGTRLSIL.

The chain's CDR3 is CASSLDYTIYF. DNA for the CDR3: TGTGCCAGCAGCTTAGACTACACCATATATTTT. This chain links TRBV7-8 with TRBJ1-3; D not resolved. V was cut by 1 base and J by 8 bases, with 3 bases left in between. This CDR3 has 11 amino acids. Germline CDR1 and CDR2: SGHVS and FQNEAQ. The whole variable domain, filled in from reference TRBV7-8 and TRBJ1-3, reads GAGVSQSPRYKVAKRGQDVALRCDPISGHVSLFWYQQALGQGPEFLTYFQNEAQLDKSGLPSDRFFAERPEGSVSTLKIQRTQQEDSAVYLCASSLDYTIYFGEGSWLTVV.

V and J are TRBV27 and TRBJ2-5; the match to TRBD2 covers 8 bases. J was trimmed by 2 bases and V by 4 bases; bases with no gene match: 9. The V gene's germline CDR1 is MNHEY and CDR2 SMNVEV (reference sequence). The CDR3 extends over 16 amino acids. In DNA, the CDR3 is TGTGCCAGCAGTTCGACGGTAGCGGGGCGACAAGAGACCCAGTACTTC. Amino acid sequence: CASSSTVAGRQETQYF.

This chain uses TRBV29-1 with TRBJ1-1; TRBD1 agrees at 7 bases. In germline, CDR1 is SQVTM, CDR2 ANQGSEA. V dropped 7 bases and J dropped 4; count of bases not matched to a gene: 3. The CDR3 consists of 11 residues. The DNA of the CDR3 is TGCAGCGGTTACAGGGGCACTGAAGCTTTCTTT. This sequence encodes CSGYRGTEAFF.

The rearrangement uses TRBV7-2 and TRBJ1-1; TRBD1 might be the D (5 bases). This CDR3 spans 15 amino acids. Trimming took 2 bases from V and 7 from J, leaving 17 bases between them. Germline CDR1 reads SGHTA; CDR2 reads FQGNSA. The CDR3 is CASSLNQGARSEAFF. The DNA of the CDR3 is TGTGCCAGCAGCTTAAATCAAGGGGCTAGGAGTGAAGCTTTCTTT.

The chain has TRBV7-9 and TRBJ1-1; D is unresolved. The CDR3 runs 15 residues. V was pared by 2 bases and J by 2 bases, with 12 bases between. Germline CDR1 reads SEHNR; CDR2 reads FQNEAQ (reference sequence). The CDR3 DNA follows: TGTGCCAGCAGCTTAATTAGTACTCGAAACACTGAAGCTTTCTTT. Protein: CASSLISTRNTEAFF.